This T cell receptor (beta chain) came from a study of OX40 agonist ivuxolimab in advanced cancers. This clone appeared once. Its target is unknown. Blood draws occurred at baseline, cycle 4 day 1, and cycle 7 day 1. After removal of 4 bases from V and 3 bases from J, the junction contained 10 bases not matched to a gene. CDR1 is SGDLS, CDR2 YYNGEE, per germline. This CDR3 has 17 residues. Study-wide findings and caveats: Dose levels from 0.1 to 3.0 mg/kg saw CD4+ and CD8+ blood T cells expand clonally by week 6. The study found among the lowest clonal expansion in partial responders at 0.1-3.0 mg/kg.

TCRdb keeps only in-frame clones here, not all; method: immunoSEQ multiplex PCR. This table has about 73,000 clones, roughly nine tenths appearing once. Material: CD4+ or CD8+ T cells sorted from blood, obtained in a trial of the OX40 agonist ivuxolimab. The clonotype originates from an adult with an advanced solid tumor such as melanoma, head and neck, liver or kidney cancer. This chain joins TRBV9 and TRBJ2-3, with 11 bases lining up with TRBD2. The CDR3 bases are TGTGCCAGCAGCTTCCAATTAGCGGGGGGGCAAACAGATACGCAGTATTTT. Translation: CASSFQLAGGQTDTQYF.